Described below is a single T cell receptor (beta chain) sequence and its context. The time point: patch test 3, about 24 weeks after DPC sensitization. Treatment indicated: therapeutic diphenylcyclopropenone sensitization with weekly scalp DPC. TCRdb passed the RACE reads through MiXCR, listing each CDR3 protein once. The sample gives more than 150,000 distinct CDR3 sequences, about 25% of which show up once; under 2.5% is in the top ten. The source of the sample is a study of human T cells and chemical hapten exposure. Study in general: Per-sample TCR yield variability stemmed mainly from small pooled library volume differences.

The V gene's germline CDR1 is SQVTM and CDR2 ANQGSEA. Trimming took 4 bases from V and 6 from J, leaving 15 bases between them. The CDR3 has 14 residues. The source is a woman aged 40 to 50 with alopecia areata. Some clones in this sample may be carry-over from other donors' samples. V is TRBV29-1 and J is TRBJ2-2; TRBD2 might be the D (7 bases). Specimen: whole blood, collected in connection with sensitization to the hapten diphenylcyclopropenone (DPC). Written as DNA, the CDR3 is TGCAGCGTTGGGGGGGGCTCACGATCCGGGGAGCTGTTTTTT. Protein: CSVGGGSRSGELFF.